Below, 17 T cell receptor beta chains from the same sample are listed, as sequenced in a study of cytomegalovirus exposure and HLA in healthy donors (dated by TCRdb to about 2017). To prepare the library, the immunoSEQ multiplex PCR assay was applied. For the multiplex PCR, a mixture combining 60 forward primers for TCR Vbeta segments and 13 reverse primers for TCR Jbeta segments was used. The table was pulled from immuneACCESS by TCRdb, which kept in-frame rearrangements only. Such tables lose some clones; where checked, under half of the loss comes from unresolved V genes, and the rest has no known cause. This sample comprises some 110,000 clones, approximately 86% of them detected only once. Clones ranked in the top ten supply under 6.5% of the sample. Sequenced: PBMCs. The source is a man aged 18-30 years in good health and CMV-seronegative.

This clone was seen once. Germline and junction disagree at one end, which may indicate a read error. The chain recombines TRBV5-1 with TRBJ1-1; D is perhaps TRBD1 (6 bases). The CDR3 loop spans 12 amino acids. In germline, CDR1 is SGHRS, CDR2 YFSETQ. The CDR3 spells CASSLRQVEAFF. The CDR3 bases are TGTGCCAGCAGCTTGAGACAGGTGGAAGCTTTCTTT.

As regards this clone: Other DNA sequences in this sample translate to the same CDR3. The chain is built from TRBV28 and TRBJ2-1; D unresolved. CDR3 length: 13 residues. Trimming took off 4 bases at V and 6 bases at J, with 10 bases between the two ends. Germline V gene lookup returns CDR1 MDHEN and CDR2 SYDVKM. CDR3 bases: TGTGCCAGCAGTTCCAGGCAGGCCAATGAGCAGTTCTTC. This gives the protein CASSSRQANEQFF.

The rearrangement joins TRBV16 to TRBJ2-2; TRBD1 is a possible D gene (6 bases). CDR3 length equals 14 residues. Germline CDR1 KGHSY, CDR2 FQNENV. Trimming pared 4 bases from V and 3 bases from J, leaving 9 bases between. CDR3 amino acids: CASSPYRDTGELFF. The CDR3 bases are TGTGCCAGCAGCCCTTACAGGGACACCGGGGAGCTGTTTTTT.

V and J are TRBV4-2 and TRBJ1-5, with TRBD1 matching 8 bases. The germline gives CDR1 LGHNA, CDR2 YNFKEQ. CDR3 length equals 18 residues. V was pared by 0 bases and J by 0 bases, with 7 bases of the junction left unmatched. The CDR3 DNA sequence: TGTGCCAGCAGCCAAGATTACAGGGGGATCCTTAGCAATCAGCCCCAGCATTTT. The encoded protein is CASSQDYRGILSNQPQHF.

This clone was detected a few times. The chain recombines TRBV7-2 with TRBJ1-1, with 8 nucleotides matching TRBD1. The germline V gene has CDR1 SGHTA and CDR2 FQGNSA. The ends lost 3 bases at V and 5 bases at J; junction bases unmatched: 5. This CDR3 region has 14 residues. Written as DNA, the CDR3 is TGTGCCAGCAGCTTTGACAGGGGTTTGACTGAAGCTTTCTTT. It codes for CASSFDRGLTEAFF. Full variable domain (outside the CDR3, taken from reference TRBV7-2 and TRBJ1-1): GAGVSQSPSNKVTEKGKDVELRCDPISGHTALYWYRQSLGQGLEFLIYFQGNSAPDKSGLPSDRFSAERTGGSVSTLTIQRTQQEDSAVYLCASSFDRGLTEAFFGQGTRLTVV.

This chain joins TRBV6-5 and TRBJ2-7; a possible D gene is TRBD1 (5 bases). The length of the CDR3 is 14 residues. V lost 6 bases, J lost 0 bases, and 12 bases lay in between. CDR1 is MNHEY and CDR2 is SVGAGI in the germline V gene. This CDR3 reads CASRALDTSYEQYF. The CDR3 DNA is TGTGCCAGCAGGGCCCTGGACACCTCCTACGAGCAGTACTTC.

This sequence joins TRBV6-5 and TRBJ1-1; 8 bases align to TRBD1. There are 14 residues in the CDR3. V lost 6 bases and J lost 6; bases outside the gene matches: 9. Germline loops: CDR1 MNHEY, CDR2 SVGAGI. CDR3 sequence (DNA): TGTGCCAGCAGCCTCATCGACAGGGGCGCTGAAGCTTTCTTT. This sequence encodes CASSLIDRGAEAFF.

The rearrangement links TRBV30 to TRBJ2-5; weak D call: TRBD1 (5 bases). With the DNA end fitting TRBJ2-7 better, the J assignment may be wrong. Germline CDR1 GTSNPN, CDR2 SVGIG (reference sequence). This CDR3 region has 13 residues. The CDR3 DNA reads TGTGCCTGGACCCCAGGGAAGATGAACGAGCAGTACTTC. Translating gives CAWTPGKMNEQYF.

This clone was seen once. The CDR3 DNA sequence: TGTGCCAGCAGCCAAGGGGCTAGCGGCTCCTACGAGCAGTACTTC. Protein: CASSQGASGSYEQYF. The genes are TRBV4-2 and TRBJ2-7; TRBD2 agrees at 7 bases. V was pared by 1 base and J by 0 bases, with 3 bases of the junction left unmatched. Germline V gene data show CDR1 as LGHNA and CDR2 as YNFKEQ. The CDR3 loop spans 15 amino acids.

The rearrangement links TRBV10-2 to TRBJ2-1; tentative D call: TRBD2 (6 bases). This CDR3 is 11 amino acids long. Germline V lookup: CDR1 WSHSY, CDR2 SAAADI. Trimming took 10 bases from V and 14 from J, leaving 18 bases between them. Here the CDR3 reads CATLGRDWEFF. In nucleotides, the CDR3 is TGCGCCACCCTCGGACGGGACTGGGAGTTCTTC.

This chain joins TRBV4-1 and TRBJ2-7, with 11 bases lining up with TRBD1. CDR1 is MGHRA, CDR2 YSYEKL, per germline. The CDR3 is 15 residues long. V was pared by 6 bases and J by 3 bases, with 7 bases of the junction left unmatched. The CDR3 nucleotides are TGCGCCAGCAGTCGAGGACAGGGGGCAATCTACGAGCAGTACTTC. Translation: CASSRGQGAIYEQYF.

This rearrangement joins TRBV28 to TRBJ2-5; 9 bases are a match to TRBD2. Looked up from germline, CDR1 is MDHEN and CDR2 is SYDVKM. The CDR3 runs 15 residues. V was clipped by 7 bases and J by 5 bases; unmatched bases: 11. This CDR3 reads CASTRGGGRGETQYF. DNA of the CDR3: TGTGCCAGCACGCGGGGGGGTGGGAGGGGCGAGACCCAGTACTTC.

The J gene is TRBJ2-2, the V gene TRBV2; 7 nucleotides agree with TRBD2. Trimming cost V 7 bases and J 0 bases; bases outside gene matches: 5. Germline V lookup: CDR1 SNHLY, CDR2 FYNNEI. This CDR3 spans 15 amino acids. CDR3 sequence (DNA): TGTGCCAGCACTAGACTAGCCTCGAACACCGGGGAGCTGTTTTTT. Translated, it gives CASTRLASNTGELFF.

The chain is built from TRBV1 and TRBJ1-2; the DNA was not compared with TRBD1, the D call given in the table. TRBV1 is a documented pseudogene. This CDR3 spans 18 amino acids. CDR3 sequence: CTSSQGPVRDRRFYGYTF. CDR3 DNA sequence: TGCACCAGCAGCCAAGGGCCTGTCCGGGACAGACGTTTCTATGGCTACACCTTC.

The V and J genes are TRBV9 and TRBJ2-1; 15 bases fit TRBD2. V dropped 3 bases and J dropped 5; count of bases not matched to a gene: 9. Germline CDR1 reads SGDLS; CDR2 reads YYNGEE. The CDR3 consists of 18 residues. This CDR3 reads CASSEWTSGRALDNEQFF. The CDR3 DNA is TGTGCCAGCAGCGAGTGGACTAGCGGGAGGGCCTTGGACAATGAGCAGTTCTTC.

The V gene is TRBV21-1, the J gene TRBJ2-2; the listed D gene, TRBD2, was not tested against the DNA. TRBV21-1 is a pseudogene locus. The CDR3 totals 16 residues. The CDR3 is CASSKVPGAATGELFF. The CDR3 DNA reads as TGTGCCAGCAGCAAAGTTCCGGGAGCAGCCACCGGGGAGCTGTTTTTT.

The V gene is TRBV7-2, the J gene TRBJ1-5; D unclear. This CDR3 spans 12 amino acids. V lost 1 base to trimming and J lost 6 bases, with 4 bases between them. Germline values: CDR1 SGHTA, CDR2 FQGNSA. Here the CDR3 reads CASSLVSQPQHF. DNA of the CDR3: TGTGCCAGCAGCTTAGTGAGTCAGCCCCAGCATTTT.